This T cell receptor (beta chain) was found in a study of blood T cells in healthy people across ages. V dropped 7 bases and J dropped 1; count of bases not matched to a gene: 6. This CDR3 is built from 16 residues. This clonotype appeared many times. A second roughly 6 to 12 cycle PCR used barcoded and J-beta primers. TCRdb passed the 5' RACE reads through MiXCR, listing each CDR3 protein once. The sample lists 750,000 to 850,000 distinct CDR3 sequences, roughly 25% seen once, with under 4.5% in the top ten. The data were also submitted as part of a second study, on T cells of mothers and their children.

The specimen was blood. The chain carries TRBV12-3 or TRBV12-4 and TRBJ2-6; 8 bases fit TRBD1. This sequence was found in a boy aged 5 to 17 in good health. CDR3 bases: TGTGCCAGCACGGGGACAGGTAGATCTGGGGCCAACGTCCTGACTTTC. Its translation: CASTGTGRSGANVLTF.